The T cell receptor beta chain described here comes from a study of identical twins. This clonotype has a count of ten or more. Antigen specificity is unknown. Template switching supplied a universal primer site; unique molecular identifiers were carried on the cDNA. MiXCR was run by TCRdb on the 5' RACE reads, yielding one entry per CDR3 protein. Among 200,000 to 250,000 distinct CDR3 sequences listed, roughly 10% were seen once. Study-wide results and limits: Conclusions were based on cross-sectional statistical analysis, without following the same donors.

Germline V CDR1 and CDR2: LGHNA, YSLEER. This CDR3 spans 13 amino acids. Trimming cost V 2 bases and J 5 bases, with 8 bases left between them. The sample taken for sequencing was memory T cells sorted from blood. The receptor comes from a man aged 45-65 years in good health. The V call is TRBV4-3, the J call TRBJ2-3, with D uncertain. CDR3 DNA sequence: TGCGCCAGCAGCCAAAGGGTCTTAGATACGCAGTATTTT. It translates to CASSQRVLDTQYF.